Listed here are 22 T cell receptor beta chains from one sample, sequenced in a study of post-analysis software for immune sequencing data. The TCR beta cDNA libraries contained unique molecular identifiers. TCRdb redid the calling of the PCR reads with MiXCR, one entry per CDR3 protein. This table has 150,000 to 200,000 distinct CDR3 sequences, about 34% appearing once. The sequenced sample was blood, obtained after autologous hematopoietic stem cell transplantation. Source of these receptors: a girl between 10 and 17 years old with multiple sclerosis.

Note on this clonotype: Germline and junction disagree at one end, which may indicate a read error. CDR3 amino acids: CATSRGGREAETQDF. CDR3 in DNA: TGTGCCACCAGCAGAGGGGGCAGGGAGGCAGAGACCCAGGACTTC. The V call is TRBV15, the J call TRBJ2-7; D is perhaps TRBD2 (6 bases). The CDR3 length is 15 residues. CDR1 is LNHNV, CDR2 YYDKDF, per germline (reference sequence).

This clonotype showed up many times. The chain is built from TRBV7-2 and TRBJ2-7, with TRBD2 matching 11 bases. The CDR3 is made up of 15 amino acids. Germline CDR1 and CDR2: SGHTA and FQGNSA. The V segment lost 6 bases and the J segment 6 bases; nucleotides outside the gene matches: 10. The CDR3 DNA follows: TGTGCCAGCAGGGATTTAGCGGGAGGGATCTCCGAGCAGTACTTC. This codes for CASRDLAGGISEQYF.

The rearrangement links TRBV7-2 to TRBJ2-7; the D is unclear. This CDR3 is 14 amino acids long. V lost 1 base, J lost 3 bases, and 10 bases lay in between. In germline, CDR1 is SGHTA, CDR2 FQGNSA. The CDR3 region has the DNA TGTGCCAGCAGCTTAGTAGATTACGACTACGAGCAGTACTTC. Its protein product is CASSLVDYDYEQYF.

The chain employs TRBV29-1 and TRBJ2-3, with a possible D match to TRBD2 (6 bases). The CDR3 runs to 12 residues. Germline V lookup: CDR1 SQVTM, CDR2 ANQGSEA. V gave up 4 bases and J gave up 5 bases, with 10 bases separating them. The CDR3 sequence is CSVGTSLDTQYF. CDR3 DNA sequence: TGCAGCGTTGGTACTAGCTTAGATACGCAGTATTTT.

The rearrangement joins TRBV12-3 or TRBV12-4 to TRBJ1-5; D is ambiguous. Trimming pared 2 bases from V and 7 bases from J, leaving 9 bases between. The CDR3 contains 13 residues. CDR3 DNA sequence: TGTGCCAGCAGTTTATCGGGGTGGCAGCCCCAGCATTTT. This gives the protein CASSLSGWQPQHF.

This clonotype showed up just a few times. This chain links TRBV7-2 with TRBJ2-7; either TRBD1 or TRBD2 may fit D (5 bases each). Germline values: CDR1 SGHTA, CDR2 FQGNSA. This CDR3 is 19 amino acids long. Deletions cut 3 bases from V and 5 bases from J, with 29 bases between. The CDR3 DNA follows: TGTGCCAGCAGCTTTATACTGCAGAGCAGGGCCCCGACGGGAAACGAGCAGTACTTC. Its protein is CASSFILQSRAPTGNEQYF.

The chain links TRBV5-1 to TRBJ2-1, with TRBD2 identical over 10 bases. The ends lost 0 bases at V and 2 bases at J; junction bases unmatched: 5. The CDR3 spans 17 residues. The germline gives CDR1 SGHRS, CDR2 YFSETQ. CDR3 in amino acids: CASSLDPSGRPYNEQFF. The CDR3 DNA sequence: TGCGCCAGCAGCTTGGACCCTAGCGGGAGACCCTACAATGAGCAGTTCTTC.

This clonotype has only a few counts. The chain carries TRBV6-5 and TRBJ1-1; D ambiguous. Trimming removed 4 bases from V and 1 base from J, with 13 bases in between. There are 15 residues in the CDR3. CDR1 is MNHEY and CDR2 is SVGAGI in the germline V gene. This CDR3 reads CASSSQRVPNTEAFF. In DNA, the CDR3 is TGTGCCAGCAGTTCCCAGAGGGTACCGAACACTGAAGCTTTCTTT.

The chain uses TRBV27 and TRBJ1-5; no firm D call. The CDR3 runs to 15 residues. The ends were cut back, 6 bases at V and 2 bases at J, with 14 bases in the middle. In germline, CDR1 is MNHEY, CDR2 SMNVEV (reference sequence). Written as DNA, the CDR3 is TGTGCCAGCAGAGGAGGACTGCAAGGCAATCAGCCCCAGCATTTT. Its translation is CASRGGLQGNQPQHF.

The CDR3 nucleotides are TGTGCCAGCAGGGATGACAGGGTGAATGAGCAGTTCTTC. Its translation is CASRDDRVNEQFF. This chain joins TRBV7-9 and TRBJ2-1, with TRBD1 matching 7 bases. Germline CDR1 and CDR2: SEHNR and FQNEAQ (reference sequence). The length of the CDR3 is 13 residues. J was trimmed by 7 bases and V by 6 bases; bases with no gene match: 6.

The CDR3 nucleotides read TGTGCCTGGAGTGCCGGGACTAGCGGGAGGGCCAGGGTCCAGTACTTC. This gives the protein CAWSAGTSGRARVQYF. The chain links TRBV30 to TRBJ2-5, with 16 bases aligning to TRBD2. V was clipped by 1 base and J by 10 bases; unmatched bases: 9. The CDR3 extends over 16 amino acids. Per germline, CDR1 GTSNPN and CDR2 SVGIG (reference sequence). Based on the CDR3 plus reference TRBV30 and TRBJ2-5, the full variable domain is SQTIHQWPATLVQPVGSPLSLECTVEGTSNPNLYWYRQAAGRGLQLLFYSVGIGQISSEVPQNLSASRPQDRQFILSSKKLLLSDSGFYLCAWSAGTSGRARVQYFGPGTRLLVL.

V and J are TRBV11-2 and TRBJ2-3; either TRBD1 or TRBD2 may fit D (6 bases each). CDR3 length equals 17 residues. V was shortened by 2 bases and J by 0 bases, with 15 bases between the two germline ends. Germline V gives CDR1 SGHAT, CDR2 FQNNGV. The CDR3 DNA is TGTGCCAGCAGCTTATACCCCAACGGGGGCAGCACAGATACGCAGTATTTT. Translated: CASSLYPNGGSTDTQYF.

This clonotype was found many times. The gene calls are TRBV6-6 and TRBJ2-5; a possible D gene is TRBD2 (5 bases). V gave up 5 bases and J gave up 4 bases, with 11 bases separating them. Per the germline V gene, CDR1 is MNHNY and CDR2 is SVGAGI (reference sequence). The CDR3 has 13 residues. The CDR3 DNA reads as TGTGCCAGCAGTGGACTGGCGAGAGAGACCCAGTACTTC. Protein: CASSGLARETQYF.

Note on this clonotype: This CDR3 is missing its conserved last phenylalanine or tryptophan, likely due to a read error. The chain employs TRBV5-5 and TRBJ1-1; D is ambiguous. Trimming took 1 base from V and 4 from J, leaving 5 bases between them. Germline CDR1 and CDR2: SGHKS and YYEKEE (reference sequence). The CDR3 extends over 12 amino acids. For the CDR3, the DNA is TGTGCCAGCAGCTTGTTCGGCACTGAAGCTTTCGTT. Residues: CASSLFGTEAFV.

This clonotype was detected only a few times. The gene calls are TRBV20-1 and TRBJ2-7, with D possibly matching TRBD2 (5 bases). V lost 0 bases and J lost 2, with 20 bases in between. Germline lookup yields CDR1 DFQATT and CDR2 SNEGSKA (reference sequence). CDR3 length: 17 amino acids. Here the CDR3 DNA reads TGCAGTGCTAGAGATAGTGCCCGCGCGGGTCCGCCCTACGAGCAGTACTTC. Translated, it gives CSARDSARAGPPYEQYF.

This clonotype turned up a few times. Here the CDR3 DNA reads TGTGCCAGTAGCCAAAGGCCGGAGAGGCCCTACAATGAGCAGTACTTC. Translation gives CASSQRPERPYNEQYF. The chain combines TRBV19 with TRBJ2-7; D is unresolved. V shed 6 bases and J shed 7 bases, with 25 bases lying between them. Germline CDR1 LNHDA, CDR2 SQIVND (reference sequence). The CDR3 has 16 amino acids.

This clonotype appeared a few times. This chain uses TRBV12-3 or TRBV12-4 with TRBJ2-5; D is perhaps TRBD2 (6 bases). V lost 8 bases, J lost 3 bases, and 10 bases lay in between. The CDR3 is 12 residues long. CDR3: CASGGAEETQYF. CDR3 in DNA: TGTGCCAGCGGCGGGGCAGAAGAGACCCAGTACTTC.

V and J are TRBV29-1 and TRBJ1-5, with 8 bases fitting TRBD1. Trimming cost V 4 bases and J 4 bases; bases outside gene matches: 3. This CDR3 spans 13 amino acids. Germline V gene data show CDR1 as SQVTM and CDR2 as ANQGSEA. CDR3: CSVANRGNQPQHF. The CDR3 bases are TGCAGCGTTGCAAACAGGGGGAATCAGCCCCAGCATTTT.

The chain is built from TRBV6-5 and TRBJ2-7; D assignment may be TRBD1 or TRBD2 (7 bases each). This CDR3 is 13 amino acids long. CDR1 and CDR2 (germline): MNHEY, SVGAGI. V dropped 2 bases and J dropped 6 bases, with 11 bases sitting between them. CDR3 in amino acids: CASSYTGEGEQYF. The CDR3 bases are TGTGCCAGCAGTTACACAGGGGAGGGCGAGCAGTACTTC.

The chain couples TRBV12-3 or TRBV12-4 to TRBJ2-7, with D possibly being TRBD1 (6 bases). Trimming pared 4 bases from V and 4 bases from J, leaving 11 bases between. The CDR3 runs to 13 residues. This CDR3 reads CASSSRTAYEQYF. Written as DNA, the CDR3 is TGTGCCAGCAGTTCCCGGACAGCTTACGAGCAGTACTTC.

A word on this clonotype: An end of the junction does not agree with germline; a read error may underlie this. V is TRBV29-1 and J is TRBJ2-1; 10 positions agree with TRBD2. The CDR3 extends over 13 amino acids. The germline CDR1 and CDR2 sequences are SQVTM and ANQGSEA. The CDR3 reads CSVALAGVAEQDF. CDR3 sequence (DNA): TGCAGCGTGGCCCTAGCGGGAGTCGCCGAGCAGGACTTC.

The chain combines TRBV7-9 with TRBJ1-4, with D uncertain. Germline V CDR1 and CDR2: SEHNR, FQNEAQ (reference sequence). V gave up 5 bases and J gave up 0 bases, with 13 bases separating them. The CDR3 extends over 16 amino acids. DNA of the CDR3: TGTGCCAGCAGCGATGGACCGGGCTCAACTAATGAAAAACTGTTTTTT. This codes for CASSDGPGSTNEKLFF.